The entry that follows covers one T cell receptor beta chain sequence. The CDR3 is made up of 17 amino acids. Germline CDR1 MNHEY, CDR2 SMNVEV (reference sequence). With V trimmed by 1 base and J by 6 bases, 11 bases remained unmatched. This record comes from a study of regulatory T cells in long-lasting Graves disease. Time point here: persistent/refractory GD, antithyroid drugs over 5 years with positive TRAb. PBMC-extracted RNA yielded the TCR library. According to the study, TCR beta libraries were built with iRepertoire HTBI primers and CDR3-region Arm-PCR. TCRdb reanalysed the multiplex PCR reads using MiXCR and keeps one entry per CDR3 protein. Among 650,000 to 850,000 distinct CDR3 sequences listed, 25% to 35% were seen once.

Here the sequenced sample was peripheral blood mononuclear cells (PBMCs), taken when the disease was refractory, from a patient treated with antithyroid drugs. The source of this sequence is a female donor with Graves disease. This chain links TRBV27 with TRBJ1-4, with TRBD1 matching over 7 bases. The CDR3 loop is CASSLWGAGGADEKLFF. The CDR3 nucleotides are TGTGCCAGCAGTTTATGGGGGGCAGGGGGAGCGGATGAAAAACTGTTTTTT.